The clone carrying this TCR beta chain was found once. Antigen specificity is unknown. All patients experienced relapse after autologous stem cell transplantation, and brentuximab vedotin exposure was variable. Method: immunoSEQ multiplex PCR; TCRdb's copy keeps in-frame clones and lacks some. Of about 86,000 clones listed, 75% to 90% were seen once; the top ten hold less than 25%. This specimen belongs to a study of PD-1 blockade in classical Hodgkin lymphoma. Study-wide results and caveats: Patients starting nivolumab under 1 year after ASCT were excluded. Healthy donors were reported to have higher baseline TCR diversity than newly diagnosed patients. Whoever responded completely had baseline diversity much like that seen in newly diagnosed patients.

V was pared by 2 bases and J by 0 bases, with 10 bases between. The V gene's germline CDR1 is LGHNA and CDR2 YNFKEQ. The CDR3 consists of 15 residues. The source material was peripheral blood mononuclear cells (PBMCs), sampled at baseline. This receptor was identified in a human donor with classical Hodgkin lymphoma. V and J are TRBV4-2 and TRBJ1-2; D is perhaps TRBD1 (5 bases). The CDR3 loop reads CASSQQQAANYGYTF. In DNA, the CDR3 is TGTGCCAGCAGCCAACAACAGGCAGCTAACTATGGCTACACCTTC.